This T cell receptor beta chain was identified in a study of Ad26.COV2.S vaccination and SARS-CoV-2 variants. Background on the study: Ad26.COV2.S shots went into the muscle once or twice, 56 days apart.

The CDR3 sequence is 14 residues long. The germline V gene has CDR1 SNHLY and CDR2 FYNNEI. After removal of 3 bases from V and 6 bases from J, the junction contained 5 bases not matched to a gene. Treatment in this sample: about 20 received Ad26.COV2.S at low or high dose, single or two shots; about 5 received placebo; per-sample allocation not given. Day 63 following the first vaccine or placebo injection was when the samples were taken. Repertoires were generated with immunoSEQ multiplex PCR, while TCRdb's copy carries only in-frame clones and drops some. The sample carries 250,000 to 300,000 clones, around 87% recorded once.

The rearrangement links TRBV2 to TRBJ1-1; 9 nucleotides agree with TRBD1. This receptor was obtained from a person aged 18-65 years who received the Ad26.COV2.S COVID-19 vaccine or a placebo. Sequenced here: peripheral blood, sampled in a trial of Ad26.COV2.S vaccine versus placebo. CDR3 nucleotides: TGTGCCAGCAGTGAGGACAGGGGAAGCTCTGAAGCTTTCTTT. Protein product: CASSEDRGSSEAFF.